This T cell receptor (beta chain) is drawn from a study of blood T cell repertoires in COVID-19. Germline CDR1 LNHDA, CDR2 SQIVND (reference sequence). There are 17 residues in the CDR3. J lost 1 base, V lost 7 bases, and 12 bases had no gene match. Clones were read by immunoSEQ multiplex PCR, and TCRdb kept only the in-frame ones, dropping some. The data show almost 200,000 clones, roughly nine tenths seen once. The J gene is TRBJ2-2, the V gene TRBV19, with 7 bases aligning to TRBD2. The sequencing sample was made of PBMCs or T cells enriched from blood (not recorded which). The TCR was taken from a woman between 18 and 29 years old who had recovered from COVID-19. The CDR3 loop is CASTLARAGKNTGELFF. The CDR3 region has the DNA TGTGCCAGTACCTTAGCCAGAGCGGGGAAGAACACCGGGGAGCTGTTTTTT.